This T cell receptor (beta chain) was sequenced during a study of control samples from healthy donors and cancer patients. The repertoire was sequenced with immunoSEQ multiplex PCR; TCRdb's copy has only in-frame clones and lacks some. The sample has 150,000 to 200,000 clones, roughly 90% seen once. Trimming cost V 6 bases and J 3 bases; bases outside gene matches: 8. The CDR3 totals 14 residues. Germline lookup yields CDR1 KGHSH and CDR2 LQKENI. This clone has a single count. The V and J genes are TRBV18 and TRBJ2-7; 7 nucleotides line up with TRBD1. The sequenced material came from blood. This clonotype was obtained from a woman between 45 and 65 years old in good health. This chain's CDR3 is CASSLGQPDYEQYF. CDR3 DNA: TGTGCCAGCTCGCTGGGACAGCCCGACTACGAGCAGTACTTC.